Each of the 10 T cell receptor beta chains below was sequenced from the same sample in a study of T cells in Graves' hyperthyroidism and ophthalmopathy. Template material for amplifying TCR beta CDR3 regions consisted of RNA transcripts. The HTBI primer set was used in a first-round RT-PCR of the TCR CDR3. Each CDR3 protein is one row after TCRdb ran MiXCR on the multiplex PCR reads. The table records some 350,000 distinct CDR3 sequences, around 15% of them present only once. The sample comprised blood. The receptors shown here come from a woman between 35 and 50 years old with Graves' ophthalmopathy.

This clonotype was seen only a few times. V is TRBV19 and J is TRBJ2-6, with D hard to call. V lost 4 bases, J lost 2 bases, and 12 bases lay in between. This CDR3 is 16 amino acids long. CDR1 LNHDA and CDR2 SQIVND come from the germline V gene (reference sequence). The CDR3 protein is CASSTLEKTGANVLTF. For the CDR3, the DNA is TGTGCCAGTAGTACGCTAGAGAAGACTGGGGCCAACGTCCTGACTTTC.

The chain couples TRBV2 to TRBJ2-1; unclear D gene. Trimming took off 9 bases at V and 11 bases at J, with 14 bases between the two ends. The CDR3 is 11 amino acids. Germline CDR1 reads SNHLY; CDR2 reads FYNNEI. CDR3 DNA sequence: TGTGCCAGTGGACCTTTCGGTCAGCAGTTCTTC. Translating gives CASGPFGQQFF. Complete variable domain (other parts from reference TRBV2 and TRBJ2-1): EPEVTQTPSHQVTQMGQEVILRCVPISNHLYFYWYRQILGQKVEFLVSFYNNEISEKSEIFDDQFSVERPDGSNFTLKIRSTKLEDSAMYFCASGPFGQQFFGPGTRLTVL.

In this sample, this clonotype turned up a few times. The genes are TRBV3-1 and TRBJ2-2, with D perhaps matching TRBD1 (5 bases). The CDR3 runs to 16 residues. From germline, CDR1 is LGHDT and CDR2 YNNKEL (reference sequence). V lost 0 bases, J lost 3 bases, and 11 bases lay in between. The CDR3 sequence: CASSQDFVGDTGELFF. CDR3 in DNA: TGTGCCAGCAGCCAAGATTTTGTAGGGGACACCGGGGAGCTGTTTTTT.

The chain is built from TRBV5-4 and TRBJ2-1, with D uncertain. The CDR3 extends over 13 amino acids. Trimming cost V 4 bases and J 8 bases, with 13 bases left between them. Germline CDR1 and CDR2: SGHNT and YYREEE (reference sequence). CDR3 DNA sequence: TGTGCCAGCAGCACGGAACCCTGGGATGAGCAGTTCTTC. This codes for CASSTEPWDEQFF.

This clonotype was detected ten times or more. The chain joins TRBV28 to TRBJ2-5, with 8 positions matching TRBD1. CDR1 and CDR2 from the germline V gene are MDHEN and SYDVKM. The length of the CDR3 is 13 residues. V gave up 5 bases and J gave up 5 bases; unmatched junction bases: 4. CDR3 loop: CASSQDRGETQYF. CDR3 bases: TGTGCCAGCAGTCAAGACAGGGGTGAGACCCAGTACTTC.

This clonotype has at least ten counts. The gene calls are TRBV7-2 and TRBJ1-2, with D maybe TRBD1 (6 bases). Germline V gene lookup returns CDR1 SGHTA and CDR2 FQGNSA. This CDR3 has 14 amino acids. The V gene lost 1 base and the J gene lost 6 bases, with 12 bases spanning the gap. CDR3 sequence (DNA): TGTGCCAGCAGCTTAGGGGGGGCCGGAAATGGCTACACCTTC. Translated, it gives CASSLGGAGNGYTF.

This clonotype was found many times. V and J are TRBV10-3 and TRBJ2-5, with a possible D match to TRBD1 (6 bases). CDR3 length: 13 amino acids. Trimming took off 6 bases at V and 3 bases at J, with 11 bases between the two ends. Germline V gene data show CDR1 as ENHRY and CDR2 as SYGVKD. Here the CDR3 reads CAIRSDRKETQYF. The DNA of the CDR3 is TGTGCCATCAGATCGGACAGAAAAGAGACCCAGTACTTC.

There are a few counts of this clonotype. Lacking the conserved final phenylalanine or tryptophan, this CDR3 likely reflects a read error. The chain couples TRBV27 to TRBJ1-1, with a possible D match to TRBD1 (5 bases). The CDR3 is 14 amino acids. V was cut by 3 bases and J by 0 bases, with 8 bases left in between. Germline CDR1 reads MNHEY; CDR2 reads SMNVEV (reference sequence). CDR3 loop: CASSFPGLNTEAFL. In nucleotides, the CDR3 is TGTGCCAGCAGTTTTCCAGGGCTGAACACTGAAGCTTTCCTT.

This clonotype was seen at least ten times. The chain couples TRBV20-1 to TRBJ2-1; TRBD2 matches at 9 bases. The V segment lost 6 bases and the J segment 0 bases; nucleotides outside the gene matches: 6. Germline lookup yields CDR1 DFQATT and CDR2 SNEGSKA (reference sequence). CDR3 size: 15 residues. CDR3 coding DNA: TGCAGTGCGGCCGGGACTAGCAGCTCCTACAATGAGCAGTTCTTC. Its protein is CSAAGTSSSYNEQFF.

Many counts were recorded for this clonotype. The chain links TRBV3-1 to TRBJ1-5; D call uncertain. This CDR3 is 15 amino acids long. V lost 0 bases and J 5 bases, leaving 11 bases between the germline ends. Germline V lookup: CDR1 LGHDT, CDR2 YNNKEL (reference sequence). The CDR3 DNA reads TGTGCCAGCAGCCAAGAGCGGGCACCACATCAGCCCCAGCATTTT. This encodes CASSQERAPHQPQHF.